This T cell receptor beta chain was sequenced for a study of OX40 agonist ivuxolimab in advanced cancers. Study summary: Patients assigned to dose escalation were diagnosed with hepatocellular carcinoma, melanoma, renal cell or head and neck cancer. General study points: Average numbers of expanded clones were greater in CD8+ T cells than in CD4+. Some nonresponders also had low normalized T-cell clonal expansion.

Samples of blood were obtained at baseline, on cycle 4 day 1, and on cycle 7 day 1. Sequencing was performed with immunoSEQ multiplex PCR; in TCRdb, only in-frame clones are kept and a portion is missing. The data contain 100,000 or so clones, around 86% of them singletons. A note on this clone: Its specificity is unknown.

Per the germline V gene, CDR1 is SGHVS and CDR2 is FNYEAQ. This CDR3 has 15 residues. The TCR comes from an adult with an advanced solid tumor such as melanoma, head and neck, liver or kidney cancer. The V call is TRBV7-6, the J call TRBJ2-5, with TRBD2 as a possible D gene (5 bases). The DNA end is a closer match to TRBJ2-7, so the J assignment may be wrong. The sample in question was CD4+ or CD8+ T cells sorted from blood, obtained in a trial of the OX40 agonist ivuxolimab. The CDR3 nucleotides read TGTGCCAGCAGCTTAGTCTCGGGGAGCTCCTACGAGCAGTACTTC. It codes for CASSLVSGSSYEQYF.